One TCR beta chain is described in this entry. The antigen remains unidentified. Primers for the PCR totalled 60 Vbeta and 13 Jbeta. In the source study's methods: Some 10 million shared chains were among the about 80 million unique TCR beta chains that a later analysis counted. TCRdb keeps only in-frame clones here, not all; method: immunoSEQ multiplex PCR. Clone size and V and J calls were adopted from that table, with D and trimming inferred from the DNA. Counted here are about 160,000 clones, roughly 80% occurring once; the ten biggest clones make up 7%. This sample is part of a study of cytomegalovirus exposure and HLA in healthy donors. V was pared by 1 base and J by 0 bases, with 13 bases between. Germline assignment: CDR1 SGHNT and CDR2 YYREEE (reference sequence). The CDR3 loop spans 17 amino acids. General observations from the study: About 90% or about 30% of the time was how often most TCR beta V segments were productive, according to an earlier analysis. An analysis was carried out at a later point. It showed that HLA-associated TCR beta chains were more clonally expanded than equally common non-associated chains.

The origin of this receptor is a woman aged 25 to 39 in good health and CMV-seropositive. Material: PBMCs. V usage is TRBV5-4 and J usage is TRBJ2-2; D might be TRBD2 (6 bases). The CDR3 reads CASSLYYGGANTGELFF. CDR3 sequence (DNA): TGTGCCAGCAGCTTGTATTACGGCGGGGCGAACACCGGGGAGCTGTTTTTT.